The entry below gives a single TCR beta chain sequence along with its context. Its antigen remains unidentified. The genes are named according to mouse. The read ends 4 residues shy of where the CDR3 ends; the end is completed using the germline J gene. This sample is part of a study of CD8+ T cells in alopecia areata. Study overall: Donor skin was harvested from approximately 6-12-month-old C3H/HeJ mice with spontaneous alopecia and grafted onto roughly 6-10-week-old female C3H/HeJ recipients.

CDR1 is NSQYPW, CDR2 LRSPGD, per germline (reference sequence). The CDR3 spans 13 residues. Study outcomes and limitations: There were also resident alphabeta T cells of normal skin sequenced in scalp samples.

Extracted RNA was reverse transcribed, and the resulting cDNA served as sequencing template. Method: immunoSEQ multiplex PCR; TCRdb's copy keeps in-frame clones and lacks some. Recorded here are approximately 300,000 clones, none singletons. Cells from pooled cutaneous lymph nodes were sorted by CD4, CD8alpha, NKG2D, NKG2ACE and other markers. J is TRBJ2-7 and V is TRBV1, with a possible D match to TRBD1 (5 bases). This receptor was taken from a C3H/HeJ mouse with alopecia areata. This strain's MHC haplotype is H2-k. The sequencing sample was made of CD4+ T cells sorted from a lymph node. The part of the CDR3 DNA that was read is TGCACCTGCAGTGCAGCCCCAGGGCAT. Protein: CTCSAAPGH. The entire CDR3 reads CTCSAAPGHEQYF.